This T cell receptor (beta chain) was found in a study of blood T cells in healthy people across ages. Trimming left V 2 bases short and J 2 bases short, with 9 bases between. Germline CDR1 is ENHRY and CDR2 is SYGVKD. The CDR3 is 14 amino acids. Findings of the study overall: In older individuals, TCR beta diversity per million T cells was lower, falling roughly linearly with age.

Donors were systemically healthy Caucasian individuals from Russia aged about 6 to 90 years. Every sample gave at least 6 micrograms of total RNA when it was extracted. Combining a sample-barcoded 5' primer with a J-beta primer mix, a second PCR ran for about 7 to 12 cycles. Via MiXCR, TCRdb re-called the 5' RACE reads, giving one row per CDR3 protein. The sample contains around 500,000 distinct CDR3 sequences, 40% to 55% of which appear only once. A note on this clonotype: Its antigen remains unidentified.

This receptor was identified in a man aged 80 or over in good health. The sequencing sample was made of blood. This sequence joins TRBV10-3 and TRBJ2-5, with a tentative D call TRBD2 (5 bases). The CDR3 DNA reads TGTGCCATCAGTGAGCTTGGGGAGCAAGAGACCCAGTACTTC. This encodes CAISELGEQETQYF.